This T cell receptor (beta chain) was sequenced for a study of cytomegalovirus exposure and HLA in healthy donors. Overall study results and limits: Among TCR beta chains, those listed as cytomegalovirus-associated numbered over 150. In vitro work confirmed that a few CMV-associated chains recognize CMV antigens. Rare TCR sequences predominated, though certain public TCRs were found in many donors. First-cohort TCR clusters tended to co-occur in the roughly 130 validation repertoires, a later analysis found.

The CDR3 runs to 15 residues. Germline CDR1 SGDLS, CDR2 YYNGEE. Trimming took 0 bases from V and 6 from J; bases not matched to a gene: 5. Worth noting for this clone: Antigen unknown.

Libraries were prepared by immunoSEQ multiplex PCR; TCRdb keeps only in-frame clonotypes and omits some of them. The sample yields 82,000 or so clones, roughly 95% seen once. The sample was PBMCs. The V call is TRBV9, the J call TRBJ2-2; 7 nucleotides agree with TRBD2. The receptor's source is a woman under 30 in good health and CMV-seronegative. The CDR3 is CASSVGEGVPGELFF. The DNA for the CDR3 is TGTGCCAGCAGCGTAGGGGAGGGAGTCCCCGGGGAGCTGTTTTTT.